This TCR beta chain came from a study of OX40 agonist ivuxolimab in advanced cancers. Overall study: Given to patients was ivuxolimab, an agonistic anti-OX40 (CD134) antibody.

Study-level findings and limits: On average, CD8+ T cells had more expanded clones than CD4+.

With regard to this clone: Its antigen remains unknown.

Germline V gives CDR1 MNHNY, CDR2 SVGAGI (reference sequence). The CDR3 is 15 residues long. V lost 7 bases and J lost 6, with 21 bases in between. The data were produced by immunoSEQ multiplex PCR, yet TCRdb's version contains in-frame clones alone and is incomplete. The table has roughly 87,000 clones, roughly nine tenths seen once. The genes are TRBV6-6 and TRBJ1-1; the D gene is possibly TRBD1 (6 bases). The receptor was isolated from an adult with an advanced solid tumor such as melanoma, head and neck, liver or kidney cancer. The sample was CD4+ or CD8+ T cells sorted from blood, taken in a trial of the OX40 agonist ivuxolimab. CDR3 coding DNA: TGTGCCAGCACCGCTTCCACAGGGACATTCTCTGAAGCTTTCTTT. As protein: CASTASTGTFSEAFF.